These 27 T cell receptor beta chains originate from one sample sequenced in a study of identifying expanded T cells in peripheral blood. Assay: immunoSEQ multiplex PCR; the TCRdb copy retains only in-frame clones and omits some. The sample lists some 54,000 clones, approximately 80% seen once, with about 15% in the top ten. The specimen was blood. The receptors derive from a person aged 18-70 years in good health.

The rearrangement links TRBV6-5 to TRBJ2-1, with D perhaps TRBD1 (6 bases). Looked up from germline, CDR1 is MNHEY and CDR2 is SVGAGI. This CDR3 contains 13 residues. Trimming cost V 0 bases and J 8 bases, with 8 bases left between them. The CDR3 here is CASSYSNRDEQFF. CDR3 DNA sequence: TGTGCCAGCAGTTACTCGAACAGGGATGAGCAGTTCTTC.

The chain links TRBV27 to TRBJ2-7; 12 bases line up with TRBD2. The ends lost 2 bases at V and 4 bases at J; junction bases unmatched: 12. CDR1 is MNHEY, CDR2 SMNVEV, per germline (reference sequence). The CDR3 loop spans 18 amino acids. CDR3 protein: CASSLVSLAGGIRYEQYF. CDR3 nucleotides: TGTGCCAGCAGTTTAGTGTCACTAGCGGGGGGAATAAGATACGAGCAGTACTTC.

J is TRBJ2-7 and V is TRBV6-5; TRBD2 aligns across 10 bases. The CDR3 runs to 16 residues. J lost 3 bases, V lost 2 bases, and 7 bases had no gene match. CDR1 and CDR2 (germline): MNHEY, SVGAGI. Here the CDR3 reads CASSYEELAGVYEQYF. The CDR3 DNA reads as TGTGCCAGCAGTTACGAGGAGCTAGCGGGAGTCTACGAGCAGTACTTC.

The J gene is TRBJ2-3, the V gene TRBV7-6, with 8 positions matching TRBD1. The CDR3 extends over 15 amino acids. Unmatched junction bases numbered 3, after V lost 2 bases and J lost 2 bases. CDR1 is SGHVS, CDR2 FNYEAQ, per germline. CDR3 sequence reads: CASSLRDRNTDTQYF. In nucleotides, the CDR3 is TGTGCCAGCAGCTTACGGGACAGGAACACAGATACGCAGTATTTT.

This clone was detected many times. This chain uses TRBV5-5 with TRBJ1-2, with D unresolved. The CDR3 spans 13 residues. Germline V gene sequence: CDR1 SGHKS, CDR2 YYEKEE (reference sequence). V was clipped by 4 bases and J by 1 base, with 8 bases between them. CDR3 sequence (DNA): TGTGCCAGCAGCCAGGACCTTAACTATGGCTACACCTTC. Translation: CASSQDLNYGYTF.

The chain recombines TRBV7-2 with TRBJ2-7, with 11 bases identical to TRBD2. After removal of 4 bases from V and 3 bases from J, the junction contained 2 bases not matched to a gene. CDR1 and CDR2 (germline): SGHTA, FQGNSA. This CDR3 spans 14 amino acids. CDR3 residues: CASSSGTSGYEQYF. The DNA for the CDR3 is TGTGCCAGCAGCTCAGGGACTAGCGGCTACGAGCAGTACTTC.

This clone has a handful of counts. The chain joins TRBV28 to TRBJ1-2; 9 nucleotides line up with TRBD1. V shed 7 bases, J shed 4 bases, and the junction held 7 bases outside the gene matches. The germline gives CDR1 MDHEN, CDR2 SYDVKM. The CDR3 is 14 residues long. The CDR3 spells CASTSWGQGYGYTF. DNA for the CDR3: TGTGCCAGCACCTCATGGGGACAGGGCTATGGCTACACCTTC.

The chain has TRBV7-3 and TRBJ1-1; TRBD1 matches 8 bases. Per germline, CDR1 SGHTA and CDR2 FQGTGA. V lost 5 bases, J lost 2 bases, and 16 bases stayed unmatched. CDR3 length: 18 residues. CDR3 bases: TGTGCCAGCAGCCTAGGCAGAGGACAGGGCGGATTAAACACTGAAGCTTTCTTT. The encoded protein is CASSLGRGQGGLNTEAFF.

V gene TRBV18 combines with J gene TRBJ2-3; D possibly corresponds to TRBD2 (7 bases). Germline CDR1 and CDR2: KGHSH and LQKENI. Trimming took off 3 bases at V and 4 bases at J, with 17 bases between the two ends. This CDR3 is built from 16 residues. The CDR3 loop is CASSPQGRAFADTQYF. The CDR3 DNA sequence: TGTGCCAGCTCACCGCAGGGGAGGGCCTTCGCAGATACGCAGTATTTT.

This clone was found a few times. The chain's CDR3 is CASSLSKGYGYEQYF. The CDR3 bases are TGTGCCAGCAGTTTATCCAAGGGGTACGGCTACGAGCAGTACTTC. V usage is TRBV27 and J usage is TRBJ2-7, with D maybe TRBD1 (5 bases). This CDR3 has 15 amino acids. The V end lost 0 bases, the J end lost 3 bases, and 12 bases lay between the germline ends. CDR1 and CDR2 from the germline V gene are MNHEY and SMNVEV (reference sequence).

This sequence joins TRBV6-1 and TRBJ1-5; the D is unclear. Between the trimmed V and J ends, which lost 8 bases and 0 bases, there was a span of 11 bases. The germline V gene encodes CDR1 MNHNS and CDR2 SASEGT. The CDR3 extends over 14 amino acids. The CDR3 here is CASGRADSNQPQHF. CDR3 coding DNA: TGTGCCAGCGGGAGGGCGGATAGCAATCAGCCCCAGCATTTT.

The chain joins TRBV5-4 to TRBJ1-2; perhaps TRBD1 as D (6 bases). V lost 0 bases, J lost 8 bases, and 8 bases lay in between. Germline CDR1 SGHNT, CDR2 YYREEE (reference sequence). The CDR3 runs to 12 residues. The CDR3 DNA reads TGTGCCAGCAGCTTGGACAGGGAAGGCTACACCTTC. It yields the protein CASSLDREGYTF.

The chain combines TRBV10-3 with TRBJ1-5, with 12 bases identical to TRBD1. Germline assignment: CDR1 ENHRY and CDR2 SYGVKD. With 4 bases clipped from V and 7 bases from J, the junction kept 5 bases outside the gene matches. CDR3 length: 15 amino acids. DNA of the CDR3: TGTGCCATCAGTGCGGGACAGGGGGCGAGACAGCCCCAGCATTTT. It encodes CAISAGQGARQPQHF.

The genes are TRBV5-6 and TRBJ2-3; TRBD2 matches at 12 bases. Germline assignment: CDR1 SGHDT and CDR2 YYEEEE. Losses at the gene ends were 5 bases for V and 0 bases for J; bases not matched to a gene: 4. The CDR3 sequence is 16 residues long. The CDR3 DNA reads TGTGCCAGCAGGTACCTAGCGGGGGGGAGCACAGATACGCAGTATTTT. Amino acids: CASRYLAGGSTDTQYF.

The rearrangement joins TRBV6-1 to TRBJ2-6; D gene ambiguous. CDR3 length: 16 residues. Germline V lookup: CDR1 MNHNS, CDR2 SASEGT. The V end lost 1 base, the J end lost 1 base, and 8 bases lay between the germline ends. CDR3 region: CASSEVGGSGANVLTF. The DNA for the CDR3 is TGTGCCAGCAGTGAAGTTGGTGGGTCTGGGGCCAACGTCCTGACTTTC.

J is TRBJ1-1 and V is TRBV6-6, with 8 positions matching TRBD1. With V trimmed by 7 bases and J by 1 base, 2 bases remained unmatched. Germline V gene lookup returns CDR1 MNHNY and CDR2 SVGAGI (reference sequence). The CDR3 covers 13 residues. The DNA for the CDR3 is TGTGCCAGCATTACAGGGGGGAACACTGAAGCTTTCTTT. It encodes CASITGGNTEAFF.

V and J are TRBV7-6 and TRBJ2-1; D is ambiguous. The CDR3 contains 13 residues. CDR1 and CDR2 (germline): SGHVS, FNYEAQ. The ends were cut back, 2 bases at V and 4 bases at J, with 6 bases in the middle. The CDR3 DNA reads as TGTGCCAGCAGCTTAAGGGTTTACAATGAGCAGTTCTTC. Translation: CASSLRVYNEQFF.

This sequence joins TRBV30 and TRBJ2-7; D is perhaps TRBD2 (6 bases). Trimming removed 1 base at V and 3 bases at J, with 13 bases between. The CDR3 consists of 14 residues. Germline V gene sequence: CDR1 GTSNPN, CDR2 SVGIG (reference sequence). DNA for the CDR3: TGTGCCTGGAGTGGGGCGGGAAAACTCTACGAGCAGTACTTC. Amino acids: CAWSGAGKLYEQYF.

The rearrangement uses TRBV7-9 and TRBJ2-7, with 8 bases fitting TRBD1. The J segment lost 7 bases and the V segment lost 4 bases, leaving 3 bases of the junction unmatched. The V gene's germline CDR1 is SEHNR and CDR2 FQNEAQ (reference sequence). There are 12 residues in the CDR3. CDR3 residues: CASSYTGGEQYF. For the CDR3, the DNA is TGTGCCAGCAGCTATACAGGGGGAGAGCAGTACTTC.

The chain uses TRBV6-5 and TRBJ1-4; 8 nucleotides match TRBD1. Germline CDR1 MNHEY, CDR2 SVGAGI. The CDR3 runs 14 residues. V gave up 6 bases and J gave up 8 bases; unmatched junction bases: 8. CDR3 in DNA: TGTGCCAGCAGCCAATACAGGGGGTACGAAAAACTGTTTTTT. Its protein product is CASSQYRGYEKLFF.

The rearrangement joins TRBV6-5 to TRBJ1-1, with a tentative D call TRBD1 (6 bases). From germline, CDR1 is MNHEY and CDR2 SVGAGI. Trimming stripped 5 bases from V and 5 bases from J, with 12 bases between. The CDR3 loop spans 13 amino acids. The CDR3 reads CASSQQGGTEAFF. The CDR3 nucleotides read TGTGCCAGCAGTCAACAGGGCGGGACTGAAGCTTTCTTT.

This clone was seen more than once but under ten times. The chain uses TRBV6-1 and TRBJ2-7; a possible D gene is TRBD2 (5 bases). The CDR3 length is 15 residues. V was shortened by 2 bases and J by 4 bases, with 15 bases between the two germline ends. CDR1 and CDR2 from the germline V gene are MNHNS and SASEGT. The CDR3 DNA sequence: TGTGCCAGCAGTGAAAGTCGAGGGAATGGGTACGAGCAGTACTTC. Its translation is CASSESRGNGYEQYF.

The chain is built from TRBV5-4 and TRBJ2-3, with a tentative D call TRBD2 (6 bases). The V and J ends lost 9 bases and 3 bases respectively, with 17 bases between them. Germline V CDR1 and CDR2: SGHNT, YYREEE (reference sequence). The CDR3 loop spans 14 amino acids. The CDR3 sequence is CATQGTGGTDTQYF. CDR3 nucleotide sequence: TGTGCCACCCAAGGGACTGGGGGTACAGATACGCAGTATTTT.

V is TRBV7-9 and J is TRBJ2-6, with 9 bases identical to TRBD2. Looked up from germline, CDR1 is SEHNR and CDR2 is FQNEAQ (reference sequence). The CDR3 runs to 17 residues. V shed 0 bases and J 5 bases; nucleotides not matched to a gene: 5. The CDR3 reads CASSLASGRARANVLTF. CDR3 in DNA: TGTGCCAGCAGCTTAGCTAGCGGGAGAGCACGGGCCAACGTCCTGACTTTC. Together with reference TRBV7-9 and TRBJ2-6, the CDR3 gives the full variable domain: DTGVSQNPRHKITKRGQNVTFRCDPISEHNRLYWYRQTLGQGPEFLTYFQNEAQLEKSRLLSDRFSAERPKGSFSTLEIQRTEQGDSAMYLCASSLASGRARANVLTFGAGSRLTVL.

The chain joins TRBV2 to TRBJ2-5; possibly TRBD2 for D (6 bases). CDR1 and CDR2 (germline): SNHLY, FYNNEI. The CDR3 runs 17 residues. Deletions cut 7 bases from V and 5 bases from J, with 26 bases between. The chain's CDR3 is CASKMGGGGFEGETQYF. For the CDR3, the DNA is TGTGCCAGCAAGATGGGAGGCGGCGGGTTCGAGGGGGAGACCCAGTACTTC.

This chain joins TRBV27 and TRBJ1-1; the D is unclear. Trimming took off 4 bases at V and 0 bases at J, with 12 bases between the two ends. Germline values: CDR1 MNHEY, CDR2 SMNVEV (reference sequence). The CDR3 contains 15 residues. The CDR3 DNA is TGTGCCAGCAGTTCTGCGAGTAGGGTGAACACTGAAGCTTTCTTT. Translated, it gives CASSSASRVNTEAFF.

This chain connects TRBV10-2 to TRBJ1-3; no reliable D call. The CDR3 spans 17 residues. The V gene's germline CDR1 is WSHSY and CDR2 SAAADI. The V end was cut by 7 bases, the J end by 0 bases, with 19 bases between. CDR3 nucleotides: TGCGCCAGCACAGGTCTGGACCCCTCCTCCTCTGGAAACACCATATATTTT. Amino acid sequence: CASTGLDPSSSGNTIYF.